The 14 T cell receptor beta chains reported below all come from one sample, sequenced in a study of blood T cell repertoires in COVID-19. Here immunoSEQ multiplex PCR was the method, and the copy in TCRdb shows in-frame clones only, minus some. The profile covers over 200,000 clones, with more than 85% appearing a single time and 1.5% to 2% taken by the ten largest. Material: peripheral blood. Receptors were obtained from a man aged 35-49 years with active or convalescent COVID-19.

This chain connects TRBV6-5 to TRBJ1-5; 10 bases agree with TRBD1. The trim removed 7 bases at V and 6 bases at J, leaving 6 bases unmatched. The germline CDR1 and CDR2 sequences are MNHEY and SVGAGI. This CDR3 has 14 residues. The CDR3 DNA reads TGTGCCAGCAAGGGACAGGGGCAACGTCAGCCCCAGCATTTT. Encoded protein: CASKGQGQRQPQHF.

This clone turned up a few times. CDR3 protein: CASRNARGYSNQPQHF. As DNA, the CDR3 is TGTGCCAGCAGGAATGCTCGGGGGTATAGCAATCAGCCCCAGCATTTT. The rearrangement joins TRBV2 to TRBJ1-5, with a tentative D call TRBD1 (5 bases). The CDR3 covers 16 residues. Germline V gene sequence: CDR1 SNHLY, CDR2 FYNNEI. V was clipped by 6 bases and J by 0 bases, with 15 bases between them.

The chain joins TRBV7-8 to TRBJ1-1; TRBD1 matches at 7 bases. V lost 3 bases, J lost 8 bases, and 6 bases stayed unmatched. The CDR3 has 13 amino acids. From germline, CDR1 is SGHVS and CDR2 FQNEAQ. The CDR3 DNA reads TGTGCCAGCAGCTTTGCCCACAGGGGAGAAGCTTTCTTT. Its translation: CASSFAHRGEAFF.

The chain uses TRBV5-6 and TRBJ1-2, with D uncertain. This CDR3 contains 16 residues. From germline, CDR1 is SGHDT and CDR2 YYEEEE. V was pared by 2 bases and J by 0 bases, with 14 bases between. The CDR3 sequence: CASSFGWTGTNYGYTF. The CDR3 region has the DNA TGTGCCAGCAGCTTCGGGTGGACGGGGACTAACTATGGCTACACCTTC.

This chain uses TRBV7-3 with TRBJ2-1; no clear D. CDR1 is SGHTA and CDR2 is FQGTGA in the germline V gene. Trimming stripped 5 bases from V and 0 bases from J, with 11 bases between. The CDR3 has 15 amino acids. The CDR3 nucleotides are TGTGCCAGCAGCCCTGGGCTGAGCTCCTACAATGAGCAGTTCTTC. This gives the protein CASSPGLSSYNEQFF.

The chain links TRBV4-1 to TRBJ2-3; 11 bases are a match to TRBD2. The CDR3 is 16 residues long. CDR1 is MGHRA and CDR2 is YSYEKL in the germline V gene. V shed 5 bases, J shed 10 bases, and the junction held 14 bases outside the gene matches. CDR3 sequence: CASSYGTSGSSLPQYF. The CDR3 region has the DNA TGCGCCAGCAGCTATGGCACTAGCGGGAGCTCTCTTCCGCAGTATTTT.

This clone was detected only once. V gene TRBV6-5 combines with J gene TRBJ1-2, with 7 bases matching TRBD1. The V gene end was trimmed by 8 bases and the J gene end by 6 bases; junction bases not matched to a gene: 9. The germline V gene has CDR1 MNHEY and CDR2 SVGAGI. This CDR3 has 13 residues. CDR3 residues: CASSDRVRDGYTF. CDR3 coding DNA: TGTGCCAGCTCTGACAGGGTTAGGGATGGCTACACCTTC.

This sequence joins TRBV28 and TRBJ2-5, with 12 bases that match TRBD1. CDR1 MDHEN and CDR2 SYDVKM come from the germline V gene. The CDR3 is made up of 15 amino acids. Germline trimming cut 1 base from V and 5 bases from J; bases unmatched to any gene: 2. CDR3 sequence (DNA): TGTGCCAGCAGTTTATCCGGGACAGGGGGCGAGACCCAGTACTTC. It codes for CASSLSGTGGETQYF.

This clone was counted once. The CDR3 nucleotides read TGTGCCAGCAGCTACACGGACAGGGACACCGGGGAGCTGTTTTTT. Translated, it gives CASSYTDRDTGELFF. The chain joins TRBV28 to TRBJ2-2; 8 nucleotides line up with TRBD1. There are 15 residues in the CDR3. V gave up 6 bases and J gave up 3 bases; unmatched junction bases: 6. Germline-derived CDR1 and CDR2 are MDHEN and SYDVKM. The whole variable domain, filled in from reference TRBV28 and TRBJ2-2, reads DVKVTQSSRYLVKRTGEKVFLECVQDMDHENMFWYRQDPGLGLRLIYFSYDVKMKEKGDIPEGYSVSREKKERFSLILESASTNQTSMYLCASSYTDRDTGELFFGEGSRLTVL.

The CDR3 spells CAISASGLDYEQYF. The CDR3 bases are TGTGCCATCAGTGCTTCGGGACTCGACTACGAGCAGTACTTC. The V gene is TRBV10-3, the J gene TRBJ2-7, with D possibly TRBD2 on 6 matching bases. The CDR3 sequence is 14 residues long. V was clipped by 4 bases and J by 3 bases, with 13 bases between them. Germline V gives CDR1 ENHRY, CDR2 SYGVKD.

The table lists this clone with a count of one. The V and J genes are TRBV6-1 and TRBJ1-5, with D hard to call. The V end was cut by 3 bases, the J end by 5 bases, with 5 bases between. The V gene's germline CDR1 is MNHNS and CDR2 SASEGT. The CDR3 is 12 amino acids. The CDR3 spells CASSDNYQPQHF. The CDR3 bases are TGTGCCAGCAGTGACAACTATCAGCCCCAGCATTTT.

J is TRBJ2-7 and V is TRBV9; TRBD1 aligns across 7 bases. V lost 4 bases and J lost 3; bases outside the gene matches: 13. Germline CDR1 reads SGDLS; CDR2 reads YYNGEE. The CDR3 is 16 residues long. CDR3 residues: CASSSRGDSGFYEQYF. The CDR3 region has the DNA TGTGCCAGCAGCTCCAGAGGGGACAGTGGTTTCTACGAGCAGTACTTC.

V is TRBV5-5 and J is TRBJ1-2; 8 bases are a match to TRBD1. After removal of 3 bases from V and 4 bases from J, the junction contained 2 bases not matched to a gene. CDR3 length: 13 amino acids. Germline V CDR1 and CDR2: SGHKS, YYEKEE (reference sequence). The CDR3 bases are TGTGCCAGCAGCTCAGGGGGCAGCTATGGCTACACCTTC. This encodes CASSSGGSYGYTF.

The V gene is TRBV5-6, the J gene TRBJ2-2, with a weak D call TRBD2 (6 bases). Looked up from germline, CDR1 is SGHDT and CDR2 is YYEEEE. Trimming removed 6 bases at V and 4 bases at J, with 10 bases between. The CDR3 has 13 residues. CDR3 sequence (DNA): TGTGCCAGCACCGCGGGACCCACCGGGGAGCTGTTTTTT. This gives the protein CASTAGPTGELFF.